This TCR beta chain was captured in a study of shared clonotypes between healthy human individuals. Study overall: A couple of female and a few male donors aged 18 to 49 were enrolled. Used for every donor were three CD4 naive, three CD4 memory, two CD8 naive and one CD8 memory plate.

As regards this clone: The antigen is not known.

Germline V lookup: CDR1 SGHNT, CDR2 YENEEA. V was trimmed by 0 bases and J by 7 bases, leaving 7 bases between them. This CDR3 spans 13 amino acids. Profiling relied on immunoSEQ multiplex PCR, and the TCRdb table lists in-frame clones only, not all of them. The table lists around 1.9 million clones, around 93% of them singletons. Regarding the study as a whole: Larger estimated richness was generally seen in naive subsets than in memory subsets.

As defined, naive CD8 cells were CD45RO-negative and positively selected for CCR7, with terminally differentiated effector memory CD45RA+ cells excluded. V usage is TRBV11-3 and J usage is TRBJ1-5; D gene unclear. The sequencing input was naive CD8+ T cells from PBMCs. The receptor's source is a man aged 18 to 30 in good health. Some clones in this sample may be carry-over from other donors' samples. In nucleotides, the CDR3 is TGTGCCAGCAGCTTAGACGGTGAACAGCCCCAGCATTTT. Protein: CASSLDGEQPQHF. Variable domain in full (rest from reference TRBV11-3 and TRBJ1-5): EAGVVQSPRYKIIEKKQPVAFWCNPISGHNTLYWYLQNLGQGPELLIRYENEEAVDDSQLPKDRFSAERLKGVDSTLKIQPAELGDSAVYLCASSLDGEQPQHFGDGTRLSIL.